This T cell receptor beta chain was retrieved from a study of metastatic and nonmetastatic thyroid tumors. About the research overall: Repertoires were compared across blood and tumor or nodule tissue from malignant and benign thyroid patients. General study results and limits: Malignant thyroid tumors reportedly had TCR beta diversity that was significantly higher than in benign nodules, in blood and tumor.

Each patient came to thyroid surgery without any prior treatment (of any kind). In regard to this clone: Its antigen is not identified.

Authors' analysis steps: In papillary thyroid cancer, a distant-metastasis classifier was built using CDR3 differences across clinicopathological groups. TCRdb re-called the PCR reads through MiXCR. TCRdb's processing, not the authors', yielded these V and J calls. The sample yields 30,000 to 40,000 clones, roughly a sixth seen once. V was cut by 0 bases and J by 7 bases, with 6 bases left in between. Per the germline V gene, CDR1 is DFQATT and CDR2 is SNEGSKA (reference sequence). The length of the CDR3 is 12 residues. The clonotype comes from a male donor with papillary thyroid cancer or a benign thyroid nodule (not recorded which). Some clones in this sample may be carry-over from other donors' samples. The chain employs TRBV20-1 and TRBJ2-2; D is uncertain. The specimen was blood. CDR3 in amino acids: CSARDPDGELFF. For the CDR3, the DNA is TGCAGTGCTAGAGATCCCGACGGGGAGCTGTTTTTT.